These 2 T cell receptor beta chains were all obtained from the same sample, sequenced in a study of T-cell memory formation after mild COVID-19. TCRdb reprocessed the 5' RACE reads with MiXCR, giving one entry per CDR3 protein. The sample consists of just over 300,000 distinct CDR3 sequences, 15% to 20% of them appearing once. Source material: PBMCs or a T cell subset sorted from them (not recorded which). The receptor set was obtained from a man younger than 35 who had mild COVID-19 (a few samples of this study predate the infection). Cell type and time point are not known.

This clonotype has just a few counts. The gene calls are TRBV29-1 and TRBJ2-7; D is uncertain. The CDR3 extends over 12 amino acids. Germline CDR1 reads SQVTM; CDR2 reads ANQGSEA. Trimming stripped 4 bases from V and 0 bases from J, with 7 bases between. The CDR3 is CSVASYSYEQYF. The CDR3 DNA sequence: TGCAGCGTTGCTTCATACTCCTACGAGCAGTACTTC.

This chain uses TRBV5-1 with TRBJ2-7; D may correspond to TRBD1 or TRBD2 (5 bases each). Trimming took 0 bases from V and 5 from J, leaving 15 bases between them. CDR1 SGHRS and CDR2 YFSETQ come from the germline V gene. CDR3 length: 15 residues. The CDR3 DNA is TGCGCCAGCAGCTTGGGGGACGGAGAGATCGACGAGCAGTACTTC. Amino acids: CASSLGDGEIDEQYF.